This T cell receptor beta chain comes out of a study of response to subunit inactivated influenza vaccine. V lost 2 bases to trimming and J lost 10 bases; unmatched junction nucleotides: 9. Germline V gives CDR1 MNHEY, CDR2 SVGEGT. This CDR3 is 15 amino acids long. Turning to this clonotype: The antigen is undetermined.

General study results and limits: T cells newly recruited by each seasonal influenza vaccination are few, the authors suggested.

TCRdb re-called the RT-PCR reads with MiXCR, one entry per CDR3 protein. The repertoire has 430,000 or so distinct CDR3 sequences, roughly 11% of them found once; the top ten carry approximately 12%. V usage is TRBV6-2 or TRBV6-3 and J usage is TRBJ2-1; 9 bases line up with TRBD1. Sequencing used PBMCs from blood, obtained more than 35 days after vaccination. This clonotype was sampled from a man aged 50-59 years who received an inactivated influenza vaccine. The CDR3 region has the DNA TGTGCCAGCAGTTACAGGGGACAGGGTCATAGCGAGCAGTTCTTC. This translates into CASSYRGQGHSEQFF.